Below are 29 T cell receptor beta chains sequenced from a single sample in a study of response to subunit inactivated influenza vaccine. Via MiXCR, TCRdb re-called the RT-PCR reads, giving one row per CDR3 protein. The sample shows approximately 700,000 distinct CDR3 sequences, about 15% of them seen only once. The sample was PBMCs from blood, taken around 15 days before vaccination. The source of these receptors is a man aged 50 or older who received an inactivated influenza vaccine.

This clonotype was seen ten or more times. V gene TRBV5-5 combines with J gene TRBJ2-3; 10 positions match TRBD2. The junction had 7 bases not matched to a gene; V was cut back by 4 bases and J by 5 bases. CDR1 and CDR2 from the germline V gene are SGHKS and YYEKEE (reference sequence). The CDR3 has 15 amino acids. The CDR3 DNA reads TGTGCCAGCAGCACGAGCGGGGGGGCCGGAGATACGCAGTATTTT. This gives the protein CASSTSGGAGDTQYF.

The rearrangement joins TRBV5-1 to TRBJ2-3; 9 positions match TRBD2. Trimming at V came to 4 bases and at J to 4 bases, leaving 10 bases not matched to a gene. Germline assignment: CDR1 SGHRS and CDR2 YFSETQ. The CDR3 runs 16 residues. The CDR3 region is CASSVAGGASADTQYF. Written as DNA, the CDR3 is TGCGCCAGCAGCGTCGCGGGGGGGGCGTCAGCAGATACGCAGTATTTT. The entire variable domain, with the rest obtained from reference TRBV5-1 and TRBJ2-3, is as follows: KAGVTQTPRYLIKTRGQQVTLSCSPISGHRSVSWYQQTPGQGLQFLFEYFSETQRNKGNFPGRFSGRQFSNSRSEMNVSTLELGDSALYLCASSVAGGASADTQYFGPGTRLTVL.

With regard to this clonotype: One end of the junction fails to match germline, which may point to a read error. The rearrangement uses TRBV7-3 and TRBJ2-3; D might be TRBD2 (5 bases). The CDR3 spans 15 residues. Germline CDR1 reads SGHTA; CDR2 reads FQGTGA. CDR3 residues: CASRLNGRGTDTQYF. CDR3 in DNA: TGTGCCAGCCGCTTGAACGGGCGGGGCACAGATACGCAGTATTTT.

The CDR3: CASSLFSSGLSTDTQYF. As DNA, the CDR3 is TGCGCCAGCAGCTTGTTTTCTAGCGGACTCAGCACAGATACGCAGTATTTT. This chain connects TRBV5-1 to TRBJ2-3; 7 nucleotides agree with TRBD2. The trim removed 1 base at V and 0 bases at J, leaving 8 bases unmatched. Germline V gene lookup returns CDR1 SGHRS and CDR2 YFSETQ. There are 17 residues in the CDR3.

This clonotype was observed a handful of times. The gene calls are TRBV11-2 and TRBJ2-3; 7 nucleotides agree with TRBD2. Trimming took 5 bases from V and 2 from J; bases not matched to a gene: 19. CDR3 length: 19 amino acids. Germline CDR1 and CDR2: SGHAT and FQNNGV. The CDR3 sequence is CASSRAFISVAGNTDTQYF. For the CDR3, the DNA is TGTGCCAGCAGCCGTGCTTTTATTTCGGTAGCGGGTAACACAGATACGCAGTATTTT.

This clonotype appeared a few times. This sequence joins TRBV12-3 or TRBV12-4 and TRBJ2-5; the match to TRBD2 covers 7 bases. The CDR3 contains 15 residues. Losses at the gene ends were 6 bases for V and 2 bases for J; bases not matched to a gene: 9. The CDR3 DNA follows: TGTGCCAGCAGCCGTTGGGCGGGGGTACAAGAGACCCAGTACTTC. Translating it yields CASSRWAGVQETQYF.

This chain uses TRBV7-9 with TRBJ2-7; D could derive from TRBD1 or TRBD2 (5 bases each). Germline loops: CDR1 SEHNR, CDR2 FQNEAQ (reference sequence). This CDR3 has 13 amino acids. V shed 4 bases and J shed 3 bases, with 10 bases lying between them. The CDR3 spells CASSSGTHYEQYF. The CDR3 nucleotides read TGTGCCAGCAGCTCCGGGACCCACTACGAGCAGTACTTC.

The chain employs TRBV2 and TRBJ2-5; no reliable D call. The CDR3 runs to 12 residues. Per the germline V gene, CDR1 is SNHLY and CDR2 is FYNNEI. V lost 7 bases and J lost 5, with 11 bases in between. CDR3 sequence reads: CASTGFGETQYF. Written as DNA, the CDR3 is TGTGCCAGCACCGGATTCGGGGAGACCCAGTACTTC. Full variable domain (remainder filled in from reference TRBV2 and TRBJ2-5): EPEVTQTPSHQVTQMGQEVILRCVPISNHLYFYWYRQILGQKVEFLVSFYNNEISEKSEIFDDQFSVERPDGSNFTLKIRSTKLEDSAMYFCASTGFGETQYFGPGTRLLVL.

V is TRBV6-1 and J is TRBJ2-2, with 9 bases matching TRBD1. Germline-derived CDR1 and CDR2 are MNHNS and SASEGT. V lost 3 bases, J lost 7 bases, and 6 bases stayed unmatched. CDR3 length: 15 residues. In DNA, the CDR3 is TGTGCCAGCAGTGAGGGGGACAGGGTGGACGGGGAGCTGTTTTTT. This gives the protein CASSEGDRVDGELFF.

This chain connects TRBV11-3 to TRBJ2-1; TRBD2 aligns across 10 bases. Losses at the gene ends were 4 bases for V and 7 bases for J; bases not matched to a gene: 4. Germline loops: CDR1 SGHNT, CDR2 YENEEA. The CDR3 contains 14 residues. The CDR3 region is CASSSSGGGNEQFF. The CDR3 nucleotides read TGTGCCAGCAGCTCTAGCGGGGGAGGGAATGAGCAGTTCTTC.

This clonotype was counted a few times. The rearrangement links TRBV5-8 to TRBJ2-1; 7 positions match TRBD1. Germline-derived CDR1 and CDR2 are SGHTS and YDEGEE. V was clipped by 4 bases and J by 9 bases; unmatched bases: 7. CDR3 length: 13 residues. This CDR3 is CASSADRAGEQFF. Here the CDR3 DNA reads TGTGCCAGCAGCGCAGACAGGGCCGGTGAGCAGTTCTTC. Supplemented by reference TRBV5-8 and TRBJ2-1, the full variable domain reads EAGVTQSPTHLIKTRGQQATLRCSPISGHTSVYWYQQALGLGLQFLLWYDEGEERNRGNFPPRFSGRQFPNYSSELNVNALELEDSALYLCASSADRAGEQFFGPGTRLTVL.

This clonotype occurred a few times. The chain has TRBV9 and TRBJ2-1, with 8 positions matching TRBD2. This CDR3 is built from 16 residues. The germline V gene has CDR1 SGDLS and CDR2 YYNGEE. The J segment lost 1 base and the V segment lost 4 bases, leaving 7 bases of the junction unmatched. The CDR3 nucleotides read TGTGCCAGCAGCCGAAGCGGGAGTGGGTCCTACAATGAGCAGTTCTTC. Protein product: CASSRSGSGSYNEQFF.

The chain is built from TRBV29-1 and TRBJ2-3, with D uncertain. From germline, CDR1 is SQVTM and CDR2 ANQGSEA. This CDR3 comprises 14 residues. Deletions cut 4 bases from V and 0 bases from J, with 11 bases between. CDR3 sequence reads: CSVGFRISTDTQYF. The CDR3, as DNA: TGCAGCGTTGGATTTAGGATTAGCACAGATACGCAGTATTTT.

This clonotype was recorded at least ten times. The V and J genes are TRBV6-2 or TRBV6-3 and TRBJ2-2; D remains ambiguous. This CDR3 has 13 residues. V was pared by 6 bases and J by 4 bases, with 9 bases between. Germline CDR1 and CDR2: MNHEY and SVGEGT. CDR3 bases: TGTGCCAGCAGGGATAGCTCCACCGGGGAGCTGTTTTTT. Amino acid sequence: CASRDSSTGELFF.

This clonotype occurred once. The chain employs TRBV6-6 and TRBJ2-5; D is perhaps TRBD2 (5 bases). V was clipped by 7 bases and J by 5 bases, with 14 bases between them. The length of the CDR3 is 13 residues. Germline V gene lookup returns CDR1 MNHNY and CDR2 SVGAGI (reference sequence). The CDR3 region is CASISLVGETQYF. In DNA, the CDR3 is TGTGCCAGCATCTCACTAGTCGGGGAGACCCAGTACTTC.

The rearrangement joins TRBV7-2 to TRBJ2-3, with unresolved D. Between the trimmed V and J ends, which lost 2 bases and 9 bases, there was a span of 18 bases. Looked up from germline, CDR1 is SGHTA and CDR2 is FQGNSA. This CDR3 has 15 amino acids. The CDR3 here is CTSSLNVLNRGTQYF. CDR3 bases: TGTACCAGCAGCTTAAACGTCCTTAATCGTGGGACGCAGTATTTT.

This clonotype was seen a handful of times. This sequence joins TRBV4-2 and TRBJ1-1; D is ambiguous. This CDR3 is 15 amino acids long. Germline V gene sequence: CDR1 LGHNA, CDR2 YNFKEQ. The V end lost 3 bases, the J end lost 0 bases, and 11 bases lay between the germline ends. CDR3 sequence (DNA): TGTGCCAGCAGCCAGGGGATGGCAGTGAACACTGAAGCTTTCTTT. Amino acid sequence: CASSQGMAVNTEAFF.

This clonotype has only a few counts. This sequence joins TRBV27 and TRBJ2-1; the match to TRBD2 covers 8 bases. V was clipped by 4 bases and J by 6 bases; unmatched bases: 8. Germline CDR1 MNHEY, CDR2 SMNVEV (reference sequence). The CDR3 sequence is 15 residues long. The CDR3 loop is CASSWGSGKINEQFF. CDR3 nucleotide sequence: TGTGCCAGCAGTTGGGGTAGCGGGAAAATCAATGAGCAGTTCTTC.

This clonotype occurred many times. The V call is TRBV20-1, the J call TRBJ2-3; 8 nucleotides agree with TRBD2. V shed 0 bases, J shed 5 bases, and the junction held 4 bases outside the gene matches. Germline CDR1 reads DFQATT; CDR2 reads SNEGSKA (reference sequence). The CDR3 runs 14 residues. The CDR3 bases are TGCAGTGCTAGAGATAGCCTAGCGGGAGATACGCAGTATTTT. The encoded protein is CSARDSLAGDTQYF.

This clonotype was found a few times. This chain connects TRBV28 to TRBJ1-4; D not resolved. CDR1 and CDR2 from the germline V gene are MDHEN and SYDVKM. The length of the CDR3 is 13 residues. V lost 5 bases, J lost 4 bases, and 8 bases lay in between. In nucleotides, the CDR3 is TGTGCCAGCAGTCGTGCGGGTAATGAAAAACTGTTTTTT. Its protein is CASSRAGNEKLFF.

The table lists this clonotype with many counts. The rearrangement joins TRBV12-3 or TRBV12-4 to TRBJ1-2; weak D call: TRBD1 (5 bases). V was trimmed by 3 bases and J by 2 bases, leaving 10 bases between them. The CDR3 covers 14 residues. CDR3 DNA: TGTGCCAGCAGTTTTCGGTCAGGGAACTATGGCTACACCTTC. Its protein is CASSFRSGNYGYTF.

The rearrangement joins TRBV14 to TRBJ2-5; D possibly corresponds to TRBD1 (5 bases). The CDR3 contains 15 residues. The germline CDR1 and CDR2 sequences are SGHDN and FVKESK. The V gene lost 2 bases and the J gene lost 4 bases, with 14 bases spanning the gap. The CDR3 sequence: CASSQRPGMGETQYF. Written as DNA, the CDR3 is TGTGCCAGCAGCCAACGTCCAGGGATGGGAGAGACCCAGTACTTC.

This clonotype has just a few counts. In nucleotides, the CDR3 is TGTGCCAGCAGTTTAAGCGGACAGATGAACACTGAAGCTTTCTTT. Amino acids: CASSLSGQMNTEAFF. J is TRBJ1-1 and V is TRBV27; a weak D match, TRBD1 (6 bases). The CDR3 spans 15 residues. The germline V gene encodes CDR1 MNHEY and CDR2 SMNVEV (reference sequence). Trimming left V 2 bases short and J 0 bases short, with 10 bases between.

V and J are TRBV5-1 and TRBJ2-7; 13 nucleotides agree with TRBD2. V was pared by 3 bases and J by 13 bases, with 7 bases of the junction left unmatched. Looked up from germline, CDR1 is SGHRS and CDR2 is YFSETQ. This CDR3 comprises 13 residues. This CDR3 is CASSSTGTSGVYF. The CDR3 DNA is TGCGCCAGCAGCTCCACCGGGACTAGCGGGGTCTACTTC.

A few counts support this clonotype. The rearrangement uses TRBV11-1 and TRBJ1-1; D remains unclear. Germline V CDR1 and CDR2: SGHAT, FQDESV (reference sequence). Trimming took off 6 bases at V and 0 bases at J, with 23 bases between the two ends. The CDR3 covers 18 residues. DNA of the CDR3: TGTGCCAGCAGTCCCAGGACGTCGGTGGGAGTCATGAACACTGAAGCTTTCTTT. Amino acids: CASSPRTSVGVMNTEAFF.

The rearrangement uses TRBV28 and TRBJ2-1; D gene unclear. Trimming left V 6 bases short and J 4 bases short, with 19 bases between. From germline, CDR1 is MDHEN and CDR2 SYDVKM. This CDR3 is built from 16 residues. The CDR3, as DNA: TGTGCCAGCAGCCCTGCCCCGGAGTCTCGGTACAATGAGCAGTTCTTC. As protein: CASSPAPESRYNEQFF.

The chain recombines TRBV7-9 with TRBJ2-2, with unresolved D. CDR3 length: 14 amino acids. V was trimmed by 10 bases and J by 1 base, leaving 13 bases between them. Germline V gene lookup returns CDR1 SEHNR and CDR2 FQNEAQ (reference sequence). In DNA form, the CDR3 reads TGTGCCACGCCCCGGGCCTTGAACACCGGGGAGCTGTTTTTT. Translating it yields CATPRALNTGELFF.

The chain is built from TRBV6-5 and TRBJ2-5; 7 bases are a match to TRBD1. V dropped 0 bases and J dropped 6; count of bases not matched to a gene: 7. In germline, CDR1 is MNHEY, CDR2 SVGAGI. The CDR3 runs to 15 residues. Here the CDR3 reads CASSYSRDSGQTQYF. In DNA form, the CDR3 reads TGTGCCAGCAGTTACTCACGGGACAGTGGTCAGACCCAGTACTTC.

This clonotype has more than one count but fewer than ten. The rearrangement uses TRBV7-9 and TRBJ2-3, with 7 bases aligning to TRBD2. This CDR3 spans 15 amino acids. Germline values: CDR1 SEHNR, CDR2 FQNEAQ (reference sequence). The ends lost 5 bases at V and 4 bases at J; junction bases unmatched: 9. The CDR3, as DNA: TGTGCCAGCAGCCCAGCGGGGTCCCTTCCAGATACGCAGTATTTT. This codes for CASSPAGSLPDTQYF.